This entry is about one TCR beta chain. The target antigen is unknown. Other DNA sequences in the sample encode the same CDR3. Treatment denoted: some 20 received Ad26.COV2.S at low or high dose, single or two shots; 5 received placebo; per-sample allocation not given. Repertoires come from day 63 after the first vaccine or placebo injection. The data stem from a study of Ad26.COV2.S vaccination and SARS-CoV-2 variants. Whole-study context: Once, or twice with 56 days between doses, Ad26.COV2.S was given intramuscularly.

The method was immunoSEQ multiplex PCR; TCRdb's version includes in-frame clones alone and lacks a portion of them. The sample holds around 400,000 clones, about four fifths seen once. Regarding the study as a whole: Vaccine and placebo groups showed comparable non-spike TCR breadth.

This TCR derives from a person between 18 and 60 years old who received the Ad26.COV2.S COVID-19 vaccine or a placebo. The sequencing here drew on peripheral blood, taken in a trial of Ad26.COV2.S vaccine versus placebo.

CDR3 in DNA: TGTGCCAGCAGCGTATCTGGGGCCAACGTCCTGACTTTC. It is translated as CASSVSGANVLTF. The V gene is TRBV9, the J gene TRBJ2-6; no definite D call. Germline V gives CDR1 SGDLS, CDR2 YYNGEE. Trimming cost V 1 base and J 1 base, with 0 bases left between them. The CDR3 runs to 13 residues. The full variable domain, rest sourced from reference TRBV9 and TRBJ2-6, is DSGVTQTPKHLITATGQRVTLRCSPRSGDLSVYWYQQSLDQGLQFLIQYYNGEERAKGNILERFSAQQFPDLHSELNLSSLELGDSALYFCASSVSGANVLTFGAGSRLTVL.